Described below is a single T cell receptor beta chain sequence and its context. This clonotype came up once. What this receptor recognizes is not known. This clone may be a read error of a much larger clone one base away. This entry belongs to a study of read filtering for tumor transcriptome and immune sequencing (dated by TCRdb to the early 2020s). About the investigation overall: The cohort consisted of approximately 17 male and some 15 female patients, with a mean age of 65.9 years and an age range of 47 to 80. TCR repertoires obtained by targeted immune repertoire sequencing and by bulk whole-transcriptome sequencing performed on the same bone marrow samples were compared. Per sample, about 4.05 to 11 million TCR-region mapped reads were obtained with IR-seq, compared with only 85 to 1273 with RNA-seq. One main goal was a read-filtering strategy for immune repertoire data, in particular deciding whether clonotypes backed by only one read should be removed. Under revised international staging, roughly 8 patients fell into R-ISS I, some 15 into R-ISS II and about 7 into R-ISS III. After DNase treatment, whole-transcriptome libraries were prepared with the TruSeq RNA Access Library Prep Kit.

Every patient had bone marrow sampled at the time of active disease. Ficoll-Hypaque density gradient centrifugation was used to isolate bone marrow mononuclear cells. To remove myeloma plasma cells, the cells were labeled with CD138 magnetic microbeads on a MACS separator, and CD138-negative cells were then collected by negative selection. Flow cytometry on an Attune NxT with CD138 antibodies was used to check the purity of the isolated cells. TRIzol reagent was used to extract total RNA, which was then quantified with a NanoDrop spectrophotometer. Paired RNA-seq and IR-seq were performed on the CD138-negative bone marrow sample of each patient. CDR1 KGHDR and CDR2 SFDVKD are derived from the germline V gene. Reading from cysteine to phenylalanine, the CDR3 counts 15 amino acids. Only the CDR3 DNA is retained, 45 bases long and in frame from the first base. V was cut back by 3 bases and J by 4 bases, leaving a gap of 11 bases between them.

TCR libraries were built from about 370 ng RNA with the Immunoverse kit, using molecular barcoded adaptors covering alpha/delta and beta/gamma chains. TCR library preparation was performed with the same RNA that was used for transcriptome sequencing. TCR libraries were sequenced on an Illumina HiSeq 4000 with 2 x 150 cycles. On the authors' methods: TCR reads were aligned to human V, D, J and C references and assembled into CDR3 clonotypes with MiXCR, including quality filtering and error correction. The tcR package in R was used for analysis of clonotype counts and gene usage diversity. For inspection of raw mapping reads, RNA-seq reads were mapped by STAR aligner version 2.5.3a onto GRCh37 of the human genome. To test the effect of sequencing depth on detected clonotypes, IR-seq fastq files were randomly downsampled using Seqtk 1.3. The public reads were run again by TCRdb, first through fastp at Q25 and then through MiXCR, and only productive beta chains were kept. Identical CDR3 proteins give one entry, which carries the most common genes and DNA. TCRdb's processing, not the authors', yielded these V and J calls. The sample contains about 61,000 distinct CDR3 sequences, around 21% of them found a single time. The biggest ten clones account for around 15% of the sample.

Summary of the overall study and its limitations: The correlation between IR-seq and RNA-seq shared clonotype proportions rose when single-read clonotypes were removed. Compared with RNA-seq, IR-seq captured clonotypes at much higher depth and more reliably, and a smaller IR-seq throughput was enough to identify most shared clonotypes. Rather than purified T cells, the sorted CD138-negative fraction was a mixed bone marrow immune population. Single-read clonotypes made up about 82% of clonotypes but 3.5% to 4.5% of total reads in IR-seq, and 70% to 75% of clonotypes and around 45% of reads in RNA-seq.

The sequencing input was a population of CD138-negative cells sorted from bone marrow. The label giving this sample's cell subset or site can be read as: bone marrow mononuclear cells depleted of CD138+ plasma/myeloma cells by negative magnetic selection. The V and J genes are TRBV24-1 and TRBJ2-2, with TRBD1 as a weak D call on 6 bases. The receptor was isolated from a donor at least 40 years old with multiple myeloma. The nucleotide sequence reads as follows: TGTGCCACCAGTGATACCAGGACAGTCACCGGGGAGCTGTTTTTT. Its coded protein is CATSDTRTVTGELFF.